These 28 T cell receptor beta chains were all obtained from the same sample, sequenced in a study of cytomegalovirus exposure and HLA in healthy donors. 60 Vbeta and 13 Jbeta primers were used in PCR. Profiled with immunoSEQ multiplex PCR; TCRdb holds only in-frame clones, not every one. This listing includes 50,000 or so clones. The sequencing input was PBMCs. The receptors come from a woman aged 40 to 50 in good health and CMV-seronegative.

With regard to this clone: One junction end does not reproduce the germline sequence, and a read error may be involved. The chain carries TRBV5-1 and TRBJ1-2; 7 positions match TRBD1. Germline loops: CDR1 SGHRS, CDR2 YFSETQ. This CDR3 has 15 residues. CDR3: CASSLDRGSNYDYTF. CDR3 bases: TGCGCCAGCAGCTTGGACAGGGGCTCTAACTATGACTACACCTTC. Looking up the rest from reference TRBV5-1 and TRBJ1-2 gives the full variable domain: KAGVTQTPRYLIKTRGQQVTLSCSPISGHRSVSWYQQTPGQGLQFLFEYFSETQRNKGNFPGRFSGRQFSNSRSEMNVSTLELGDSALYLCASSLDRGSNYDYTFGSGTRLTVV.

The chain recombines TRBV9 with TRBJ1-1; D unresolved. Germline loops: CDR1 SGDLS, CDR2 YYNGEE. CDR3 length equals 13 residues. Deletions cut 0 bases from V and 7 bases from J, with 10 bases between. The CDR3, as DNA: TGTGCCAGCAGCGTAGACGTGAGGGTTGAAGCTTTCTTT. This encodes CASSVDVRVEAFF.

This chain uses TRBV9 with TRBJ2-3; TRBD2 matches 7 bases. The CDR3 runs to 17 residues. From germline, CDR1 is SGDLS and CDR2 YYNGEE. With V trimmed by 3 bases and J by 2 bases, 12 bases remained unmatched. The CDR3 DNA is TGTGCCAGCAGCGCACTCGGCGGGAGTATCCCCACAGATACGCAGTATTTT. It yields the protein CASSALGGSIPTDTQYF.

The chain links TRBV30 to TRBJ2-3; 7 bases align to TRBD2. The V and J ends lost 1 base and 2 bases, in that order; junction bases with no gene match: 9. Germline V gene data show CDR1 as GTSNPN and CDR2 as SVGIG (reference sequence). The CDR3 loop spans 16 amino acids. The CDR3 reads CAWSALGGSATDTQYF. CDR3 in DNA: TGTGCCTGGAGTGCCTTGGGCGGGAGCGCCACAGATACGCAGTATTTT. Drawing the rest from reference TRBV30 and TRBJ2-3, the complete variable domain is SQTIHQWPATLVQPVGSPLSLECTVEGTSNPNLYWYRQAAGRGLQLLFYSVGIGQISSEVPQNLSASRPQDRQFILSSKKLLLSDSGFYLCAWSALGGSATDTQYFGPGTRLTVL.

The rearrangement uses TRBV28 and TRBJ1-2; 7 nucleotides align to TRBD1. The CDR3 is made up of 14 amino acids. In germline, CDR1 is MDHEN, CDR2 SYDVKM. V dropped 5 bases and J dropped 8; count of bases not matched to a gene: 11. CDR3 protein: CASSQGQPPGGYTF. DNA for the CDR3: TGTGCCAGCAGTCAGGGACAGCCCCCGGGCGGCTACACCTTC.

The chain joins TRBV6-6 to TRBJ1-2; a possible D gene is TRBD1 (5 bases). The CDR3 runs to 12 residues. Trimming stripped 4 bases from V and 8 bases from J, with 11 bases between. Germline V gene data show CDR1 as MNHNY and CDR2 as SVGAGI (reference sequence). Here the CDR3 reads CASSLTEGGYTF. For the CDR3, the DNA is TGTGCCAGCAGTTTGACAGAAGGGGGCTACACCTTC.

The rearrangement joins TRBV7-2 to TRBJ1-3, with 7 bases matching TRBD1. The V gene end was trimmed by 3 bases and the J gene end by 0 bases; junction bases not matched to a gene: 8. CDR1 is SGHTA, CDR2 FQGNSA, per germline. The CDR3 has 17 amino acids. The chain's CDR3 is CASSFLTGVISGNTIYF. The CDR3, as DNA: TGTGCCAGCAGCTTCCTCACAGGGGTCATCTCTGGAAACACCATATATTTT.

This chain uses TRBV5-5 with TRBJ1-2, with TRBD1 matching 9 bases. The length of the CDR3 is 15 residues. Germline V CDR1 and CDR2: SGHKS, YYEKEE (reference sequence). Unmatched junction bases numbered 5, after V lost 0 bases and J lost 5 bases. In DNA form, the CDR3 reads TGTGCCAGCAGCTTGGACAGGGGGCAGGATTATGGCTACACCTTC. Encoded protein: CASSLDRGQDYGYTF.

The chain uses TRBV7-6 and TRBJ1-3, with D possibly TRBD1 on 5 matching bases. CDR1 and CDR2 from the germline V gene are SGHVS and FNYEAQ. The CDR3 covers 15 residues. Deletions cut 0 bases from V and 6 bases from J, with 12 bases between. The CDR3 DNA follows: TGTGCCAGCAGCTTAGCAGGGACTCTCGAAAACACCATATATTTT. Translated, it gives CASSLAGTLENTIYF.

The chain is built from TRBV6-1 and TRBJ1-5; D unclear. The CDR3 extends over 14 amino acids. CDR1 MNHNS and CDR2 SASEGT come from the germline V gene. Trimming took off 1 base at V and 6 bases at J, with 10 bases between the two ends. CDR3: CASSEGQSLQPQHF. CDR3 nucleotides: TGTGCCAGCAGTGAAGGGCAGTCTCTTCAGCCCCAGCATTTT.

V usage is TRBV30 and J usage is TRBJ1-1; D is ambiguous. Trimming removed 3 bases from V and 3 bases from J, with 8 bases in between. The CDR3 has 12 amino acids. CDR1 and CDR2 from the germline V gene are GTSNPN and SVGIG (reference sequence). The CDR3 coding sequence is TGTGCCTGGAGCGACACCTACACTGAAGCTTTCTTT. Protein product: CAWSDTYTEAFF.

The rearrangement links TRBV2 to TRBJ2-6; TRBD1 might be the D (5 bases). The CDR3 loop spans 14 amino acids. V lost 3 bases and J 3 bases, leaving 6 bases between the germline ends. CDR1 and CDR2 (germline): SNHLY, FYNNEI. In nucleotides, the CDR3 is TGTGCCAGCAGTGACAGGGTTGGGGCCAACGTCCTGACTTTC. The encoded protein is CASSDRVGANVLTF.

The genes are TRBV18 and TRBJ2-7; no reliable D call. This CDR3 contains 13 residues. With 1 base removed from V and 2 bases from J, the gap between germline ends came to 6 bases. The germline gives CDR1 KGHSH, CDR2 LQKENI. The CDR3 coding sequence is TGTGCCAGCTCACCACTAGAGACCTACGAGCAGTACTTC. Translating it yields CASSPLETYEQYF.

The rearrangement joins TRBV19 to TRBJ2-3; D is unresolved. The CDR3 spans 14 residues. Germline values: CDR1 LNHDA, CDR2 SQIVND (reference sequence). V dropped 7 bases and J dropped 5 bases, with 16 bases sitting between them. CDR3 loop: CASNTAPGRDTQYF. The DNA of the CDR3 is TGTGCCAGTAACACCGCACCGGGTAGAGATACGCAGTATTTT.

The rearrangement joins TRBV30 to TRBJ2-5; TRBD2 matches at 12 bases. V shed 2 bases and J 7 bases; nucleotides not matched to a gene: 5. This CDR3 has 14 amino acids. The germline V gene encodes CDR1 GTSNPN and CDR2 SVGIG (reference sequence). The CDR3 DNA reads as TGTGCCTGGAGTCTAGCGGGGGGGCCGGTGACCCAGTACTTC. As protein: CAWSLAGGPVTQYF.

The chain is built from TRBV5-1 and TRBJ2-5; a possible D gene is TRBD1 (5 bases). This CDR3 contains 15 residues. The germline V and J ends were trimmed by 0 bases and 4 bases, with 13 bases remaining between them. From germline, CDR1 is SGHRS and CDR2 YFSETQ. The CDR3 coding sequence is TGCGCCAGCAGCTTGGGCCCTGGCAGGGTAGAGACCCAGTACTTC. The encoded protein is CASSLGPGRVETQYF. The variable domain in full, completed from reference TRBV5-1 and TRBJ2-5, reads KAGVTQTPRYLIKTRGQQVTLSCSPISGHRSVSWYQQTPGQGLQFLFEYFSETQRNKGNFPGRFSGRQFSNSRSEMNVSTLELGDSALYLCASSLGPGRVETQYFGPGTRLLVL.

The V and J genes are TRBV9 and TRBJ2-5, with 11 bases lining up with TRBD2. V trimming: 0 bases; J trimming: 4 bases; junction bases outside the gene matches: 2. Germline CDR1 is SGDLS and CDR2 is YYNGEE. The CDR3 contains 15 residues. The CDR3 is CASSVAGTSGETQYF. Written as DNA, the CDR3 is TGTGCCAGCAGCGTAGCCGGGACTAGCGGAGAGACCCAGTACTTC.

This rearrangement joins TRBV18 to TRBJ1-3, with 7 nucleotides matching TRBD1. The CDR3 totals 15 residues. Trimming cost V 2 bases and J 1 base; bases outside gene matches: 2. Germline V CDR1 and CDR2: KGHSH, LQKENI. CDR3 bases: TGTGCCAGCTCACCAAGCAGGGGGTCTGGAAACACCATATATTTT. This sequence encodes CASSPSRGSGNTIYF.

V usage is TRBV4-1 and J usage is TRBJ2-2; weak D call: TRBD2 (6 bases). Trimming pared 3 bases from V and 7 bases from J, leaving 18 bases between. The CDR3 contains 16 residues. From germline, CDR1 is MGHRA and CDR2 YSYEKL. CDR3 amino acids: CASSHPYGREVGELFF. Written as DNA, the CDR3 is TGCGCCAGCAGCCATCCGTACGGCAGGGAGGTCGGGGAGCTGTTTTTT.

The V call is TRBV5-1, the J call TRBJ2-7, with 9 bases that match TRBD2. The V segment lost 3 bases and the J segment 5 bases; nucleotides outside the gene matches: 6. From germline, CDR1 is SGHRS and CDR2 YFSETQ. This CDR3 region has 14 residues. The CDR3 spells CASSSTSGLNEQYF. The CDR3 coding sequence is TGCGCCAGCAGCTCGACTAGCGGCCTGAACGAGCAGTACTTC.

V and J are TRBV27 and TRBJ1-6, with no clear D. Per the germline V gene, CDR1 is MNHEY and CDR2 is SMNVEV (reference sequence). The CDR3 consists of 14 residues. Trimming removed 11 bases from V and 0 bases from J, with 11 bases in between. The CDR3 loop reads CAPRERSYNSPLHF. The CDR3 DNA reads TGTGCCCCCCGCGAGCGCTCCTATAATTCACCCCTCCACTTT.

The chain uses TRBV27 and TRBJ2-7, with 7 bases identical to TRBD1. There are 14 residues in the CDR3. Germline trimming cut 6 bases from V and 5 bases from J; bases unmatched to any gene: 10. Germline V gives CDR1 MNHEY, CDR2 SMNVEV (reference sequence). DNA for the CDR3: TGTGCCAGCAGCCTACCGGGACAGAGGAACGAGCAGTACTTC. It is translated as CASSLPGQRNEQYF.

The rearrangement joins TRBV4-2 to TRBJ2-2, with TRBD1 as a possible D gene (5 bases). Trimming took off 0 bases at V and 8 bases at J, with 16 bases between the two ends. This CDR3 is 16 amino acids long. Germline lookup yields CDR1 LGHNA and CDR2 YNFKEQ. Here the CDR3 DNA reads TGTGCCAGCAGCCAAGATAGGGGAAAGAAGGGGGGGGAGCTGTTTTTT. It yields the protein CASSQDRGKKGGELFF.

The chain employs TRBV28 and TRBJ2-5; D is undetermined. CDR1 MDHEN and CDR2 SYDVKM come from the germline V gene. V lost 5 bases and J 0 bases, leaving 13 bases between the germline ends. The CDR3 length is 15 residues. Here the CDR3 reads CASSPTLSYQETQYF. CDR3 nucleotide sequence: TGTGCCAGCAGTCCCACATTATCTTACCAAGAGACCCAGTACTTC. The variable domain in full, completed from reference TRBV28 and TRBJ2-5, reads DVKVTQSSRYLVKRTGEKVFLECVQDMDHENMFWYRQDPGLGLRLIYFSYDVKMKEKGDIPEGYSVSREKKERFSLILESASTNQTSMYLCASSPTLSYQETQYFGPGTRLLVL.

The chain uses TRBV10-3 and TRBJ2-7, with D possibly being TRBD1 (6 bases). Trimming took off 5 bases at V and 4 bases at J, with 21 bases between the two ends. Germline lookup yields CDR1 ENHRY and CDR2 SYGVKD. CDR3 length: 16 amino acids. CDR3 loop: CAISKPTGTPPYEQYF. Written as DNA, the CDR3 is TGTGCCATCAGTAAACCGACAGGAACCCCGCCTTACGAGCAGTACTTC.

V usage is TRBV19 and J usage is TRBJ1-1, with 7 nucleotides matching TRBD1. Losses at the gene ends were 5 bases for V and 4 bases for J; bases not matched to a gene: 7. Germline V gene sequence: CDR1 LNHDA, CDR2 SQIVND (reference sequence). The CDR3 runs 14 residues. CDR3: CASSPRGRITEAFF. In DNA, the CDR3 is TGTGCCAGTAGTCCTAGGGGGCGCATCACTGAAGCTTTCTTT.

V is TRBV6-1 and J is TRBJ2-7; 7 bases match TRBD2. In germline, CDR1 is MNHNS, CDR2 SASEGT. With V trimmed by 6 bases and J by 6 bases, 14 bases remained unmatched. This CDR3 has 15 residues. The CDR3 region has the DNA TGTGCCAGCAGCCCCGGCTGGGGGGGATTGGGCGAGCAGTACTTC. It codes for CASSPGWGGLGEQYF.

CDR3 in amino acids: CASSLEGQHSNQPQHF. The CDR3 nucleotides read TGTGCCAGCAGCTTAGAAGGACAGCATAGCAATCAGCCCCAGCATTTT. The chain combines TRBV7-8 with TRBJ1-5; a weak D match, TRBD1 (6 bases). CDR1 is SGHVS, CDR2 FQNEAQ, per germline. CDR3 length: 16 residues. The V gene lost 1 base and the J gene lost 0 bases, with 10 bases spanning the gap. Based on the CDR3 plus reference TRBV7-8 and TRBJ1-5, the full variable domain is GAGVSQSPRYKVAKRGQDVALRCDPISGHVSLFWYQQALGQGPEFLTYFQNEAQLDKSGLPSDRFFAERPEGSVSTLKIQRTQQEDSAVYLCASSLEGQHSNQPQHFGDGTRLSIL.